Listed below are T cell receptor beta chains from one sample, sequenced in a study of human T cells and chemical hapten exposure. TCRdb re-called the RACE reads with MiXCR, one entry per CDR3 protein. The sample lists 200,000 to 300,000 distinct CDR3 sequences, approximately 8.6% seen once, with over 2% in the top ten. The sample consisted of whole blood, taken in connection with sensitization to the hapten diphenylcyclopropenone (DPC). Source of these receptors: a woman aged 40 to 50 with alopecia areata. Some clones in this sample may be carry-over from other donors' samples. CDR3s include the opening cysteine and the closing phenylalanine or tryptophan. Each record gives: V gene, CDR3 protein.

TRBV6-2/TRBV6-3	CASSSGTPGDTEAFF
TRBV10-3	CAISDPGLAGDEQFF
TRBV4-3	CASSLALENEQFF
TRBV28	CASTGTGRSNQPQHF
TRBV5-1	CASRETGYYTF
TRBV11-2	CASSLAGLAGQPQHF
TRBV29-1	CSVTSGRLGNEQFF
TRBV7-8	CASLSGGNTEAFF
TRBV2	CASSADTDTQYF
TRBV6-1	CASSEDAGLLNTEAFF
TRBV5-1	CASSLGQSMNTEAFF
TRBV28	CASSLQIGSGANVLTF
TRBV4-3	CASSQVRQGWTEAFF
TRBV27	CASKTSGRTEQYF
TRBV6-4	CASSDSTADYNEQFF
TRBV20-1	CSARHAFSAGELFF
TRBV5-4	CASSVGGRGNQPQHF
TRBV3-1	CASSPGVFEQFF
TRBV3-1	CASSPDRGNSPLHF
TRBV5-1	CASSTGTSGRAVTDTQYF
TRBV4-3	CASSQGSPGTVNTEAFF
TRBV28	CASTNGRIGGNSPLHF
TRBV12-3/TRBV12-4	CASRPGQGRGDTQYF
TRBV28	CASSSATEQYF
TRBV20-1	CSVLQGATEAFF
TRBV12-3/TRBV12-4	CASSLQGFEKLFF
TRBV11-3	CASSLAGQPEAFF
TRBV20-1	CSARDSGREGTYEQYF
TRBV7-9	CAIQGSYNSPLHF
TRBV12-3/TRBV12-4	CASRAWTESSYEQYF
TRBV4-1	CASSQDLPSYEQYF
TRBV6-5	CAAGTPPYGYTF
TRBV7-9	CASSLERQGAFF
TRBV6-2/TRBV6-3	CASTRAGSYEQYF
TRBV7-9	CASSLESPNQPQHF
TRBV24-1	CATSLAAPDTQYF
TRBV7-2	CASSLARDINEKLFF
TRBV20-1	CSARRLAGDNEQFF
TRBV6-2/TRBV6-3	CASSSQLVNTEAFF
TRBV20-1	CSASRTFTDTQYF
TRBV4-2	CASSRSGTSGDTQYF
TRBV11-2	CASTQSTDTQYF
TRBV7-9	CASSSPGQGDAGELFF
TRBV9	CASSGTSGTGELFF
TRBV29-1	CSVRTVGTEAFF
TRBV6-6	CASSYGIPAEQFF
TRBV29-1	CSVDRGRNAAEQFF